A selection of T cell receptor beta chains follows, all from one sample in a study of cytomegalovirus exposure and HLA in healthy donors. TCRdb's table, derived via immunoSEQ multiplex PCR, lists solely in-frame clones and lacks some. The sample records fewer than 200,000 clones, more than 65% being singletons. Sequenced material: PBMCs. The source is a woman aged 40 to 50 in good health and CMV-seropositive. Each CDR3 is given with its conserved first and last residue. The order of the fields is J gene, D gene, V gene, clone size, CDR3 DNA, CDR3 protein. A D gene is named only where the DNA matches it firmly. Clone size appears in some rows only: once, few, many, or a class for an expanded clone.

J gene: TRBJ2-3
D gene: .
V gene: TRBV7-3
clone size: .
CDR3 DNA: TGTGCCACGAGTCGATTTTACACAGATACGCAGTATTTT
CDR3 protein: CATSRFYTDTQYF

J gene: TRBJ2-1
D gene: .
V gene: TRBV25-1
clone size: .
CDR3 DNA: TGTGCCAGCACCTCTGGGAGACCGAGCTCCTACAATGAGCAGTTCTTC
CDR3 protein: CASTSGRPSSYNEQFF

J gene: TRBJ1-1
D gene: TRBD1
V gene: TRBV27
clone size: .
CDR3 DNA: TGTGCCAGCAGTCTCAGGGGGCACTCGCTGATGAACACTGAAGCTTTCTTT
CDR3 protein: CASSLRGHSLMNTEAFF

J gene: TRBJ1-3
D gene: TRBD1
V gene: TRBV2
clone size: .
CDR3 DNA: TGTGCCAGCAGTGAAATACAGGGGGCGACTGGAAACACCATATATTTT
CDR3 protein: CASSEIQGATGNTIYF

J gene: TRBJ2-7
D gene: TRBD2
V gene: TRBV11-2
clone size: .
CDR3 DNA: TGTGCCAGCAGATTGGGACTAGCCTCCTACGAGCAGTACTTC
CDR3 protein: CASRLGLASYEQYF

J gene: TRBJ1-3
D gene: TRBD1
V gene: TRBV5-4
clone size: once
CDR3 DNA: TGTGCCAGCAGCTTGGGCAGGGGGCCTAACTCTGGAAACACCATATATTTT
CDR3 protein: CASSLGRGPNSGNTIYF

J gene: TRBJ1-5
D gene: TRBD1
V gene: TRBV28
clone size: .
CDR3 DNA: TGTGCCAGCAGTCCTCCCTGGGGACAGGGGTTTGTTCAGCCCCAGCATTTT
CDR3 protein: CASSPPWGQGFVQPQHF

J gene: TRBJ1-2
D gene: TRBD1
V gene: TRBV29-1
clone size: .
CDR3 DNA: TGCAGCGTTGGTGGAGGGGGCGGCTATGGCTACACCTTC
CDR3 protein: CSVGGGGGYGYTF

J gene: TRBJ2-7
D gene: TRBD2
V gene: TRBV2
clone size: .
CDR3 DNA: TGTGCCAGCAGTATAGCGGGGGGCCAATACGAGCAGTACTTC
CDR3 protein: CASSIAGGQYEQYF

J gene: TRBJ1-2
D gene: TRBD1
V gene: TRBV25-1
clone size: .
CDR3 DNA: TGTGCCAGCAGTGAATGGACAGGAGGAAGGGTAGATGGCTACACCTTC
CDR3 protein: CASSEWTGGRVDGYTF

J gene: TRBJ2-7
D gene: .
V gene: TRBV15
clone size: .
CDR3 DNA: TGTGCCACCAGCAGCTTCAGGGCACTCTACGAGCAGTACTTC
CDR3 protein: CATSSFRALYEQYF

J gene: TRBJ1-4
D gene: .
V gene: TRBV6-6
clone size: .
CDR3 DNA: TGTGCCAGCAGTTTAAATGAAAAACTGTTTTTT
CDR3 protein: CASSLNEKLFF

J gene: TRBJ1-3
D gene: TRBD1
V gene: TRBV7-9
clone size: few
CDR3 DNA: TGTGCCAGCAGCTCAGGGGGAGGAGGAAACACCATATATTTT
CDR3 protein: CASSSGGGGNTIYF

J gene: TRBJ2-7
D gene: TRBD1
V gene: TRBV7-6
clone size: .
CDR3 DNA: TGTGCCAGCAGCCCAGCAGGGACAGACGAGCAGTACTTC
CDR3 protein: CASSPAGTDEQYF

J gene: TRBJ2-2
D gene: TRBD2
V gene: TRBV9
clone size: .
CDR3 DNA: TGTGCCAGCAGCGCATATTTCCTAGCGGGGAAGGGTTCCGGGGAGCTGTTTTTT
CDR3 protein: CASSAYFLAGKGSGELFF

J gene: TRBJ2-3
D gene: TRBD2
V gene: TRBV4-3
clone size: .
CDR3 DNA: TGCGCCAGCAGCCAAGATCTGAGCGGGGGGCCCCGCACAGATACGCAGTATTTT
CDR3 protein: CASSQDLSGGPRTDTQYF

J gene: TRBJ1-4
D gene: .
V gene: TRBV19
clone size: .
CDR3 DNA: TGTGCCAGTAGTCCCGGACACTTGACTAATGAAAAACTGTTTTTT
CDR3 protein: CASSPGHLTNEKLFF

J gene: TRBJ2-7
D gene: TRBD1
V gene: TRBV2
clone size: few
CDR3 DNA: TGTGCCAGTACGGAGGACAGGGGTTACGAGCAGTACTTC
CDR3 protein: CASTEDRGYEQYF

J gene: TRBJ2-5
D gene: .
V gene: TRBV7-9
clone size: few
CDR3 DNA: TGTGCCAGCAGCTTTACCGCAAGCAGCGAGACAGCCGGACGAGAGACCCAGTACTTC
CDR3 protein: CASSFTASSETAGRETQYF

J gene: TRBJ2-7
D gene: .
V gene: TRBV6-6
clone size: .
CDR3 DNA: TGTGCCAGCAGTTACTCTCAGGGTTTGCCCGAGCAGTACTTC
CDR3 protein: CASSYSQGLPEQYF

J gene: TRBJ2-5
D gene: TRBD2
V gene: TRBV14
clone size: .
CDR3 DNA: TGTGCCAGCAGCCAAGGGGACTACCCAGGGGAGACCCAGTACTTC
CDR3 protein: CASSQGDYPGETQYF

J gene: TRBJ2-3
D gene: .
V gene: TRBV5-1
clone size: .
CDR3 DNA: TGCGCCAGCAGCTTGGAGGGGACTAGCACAGATACGCAGTATTTT
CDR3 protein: CASSLEGTSTDTQYF

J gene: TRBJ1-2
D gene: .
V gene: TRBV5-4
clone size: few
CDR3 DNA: TGTGCCAGCAGCTTGGCAGGGACTAACTATGGCTACACCTTC
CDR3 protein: CASSLAGTNYGYTF

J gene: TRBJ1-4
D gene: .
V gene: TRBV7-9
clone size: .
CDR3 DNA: TGTGCCAGCAGCATCGGACAGATTAATGAAAAACTGTTTTTT
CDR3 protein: CASSIGQINEKLFF

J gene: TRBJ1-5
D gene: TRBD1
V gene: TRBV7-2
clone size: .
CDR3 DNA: TGTGCCAGCAGCCAGGGGGGTAGCAATCAGCCCCAGCATTTT
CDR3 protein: CASSQGGSNQPQHF

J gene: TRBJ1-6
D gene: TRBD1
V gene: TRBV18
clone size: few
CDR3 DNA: TGTGCCAGCTCACTCCGGGACAGGGCGAATTCACCCCTCCACTTT
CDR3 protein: CASSLRDRANSPLHF

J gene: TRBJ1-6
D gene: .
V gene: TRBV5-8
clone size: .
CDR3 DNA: TGTGCCAGCAGCTTTACAGGAAATAATTCACCCCTCCACTTT
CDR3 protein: CASSFTGNNSPLHF

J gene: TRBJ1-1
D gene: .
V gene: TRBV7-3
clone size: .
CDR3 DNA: TGTGCCAGCAGCCGCGCGGGGGTCACTGAAGCTTTCTTT
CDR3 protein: CASSRAGVTEAFF

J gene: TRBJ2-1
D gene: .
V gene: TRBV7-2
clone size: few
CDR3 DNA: TGTGCCAGCAGCCCATCCTACAATGAGCAGTTCTTC
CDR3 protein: CASSPSYNEQFF

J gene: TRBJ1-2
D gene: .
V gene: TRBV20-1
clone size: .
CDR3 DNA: TGCAGTGAAGGGGTCCCCGGAGGCTACACCTTC
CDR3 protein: CSEGVPGGYTF

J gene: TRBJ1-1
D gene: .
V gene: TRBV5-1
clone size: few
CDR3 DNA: TGCGCCAGCAGCTCAGGGTATCGGAACACTGAAGCTTTCTTT
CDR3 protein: CASSSGYRNTEAFF

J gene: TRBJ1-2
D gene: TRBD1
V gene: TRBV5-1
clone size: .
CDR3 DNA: TGCGCCAGCAGCTCGACAGGGTTTAACTATGGCTACACCTTC
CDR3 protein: CASSSTGFNYGYTF

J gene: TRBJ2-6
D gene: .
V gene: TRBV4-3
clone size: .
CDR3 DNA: TGCGCCAGCAGCCAAGGGTACGGAGCCCTCTCTGGGGCCAACGTCCTGACTTTC
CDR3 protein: CASSQGYGALSGANVLTF

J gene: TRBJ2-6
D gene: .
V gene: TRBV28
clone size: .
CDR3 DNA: TGTGCCAGCAGTTTCTTCTACACTCAGGGCCTACACTCTGGGGCCAACGTCCTGACTTTC
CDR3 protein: CASSFFYTQGLHSGANVLTF

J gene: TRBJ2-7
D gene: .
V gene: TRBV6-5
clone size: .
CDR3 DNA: TGTGCCAGCAGTTACACCGGAGTCAGCTCCTACGAGCAGTACTTC
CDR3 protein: CASSYTGVSSYEQYF

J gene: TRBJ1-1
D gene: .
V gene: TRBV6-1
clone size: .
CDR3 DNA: TGTGCCAGCAGTGAATTCAGGGCCGGGAACACTGAAGCTTTCTTT
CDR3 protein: CASSEFRAGNTEAFF

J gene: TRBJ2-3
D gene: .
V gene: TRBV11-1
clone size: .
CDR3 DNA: TGTGCCAGCAGCAAGGACATCACAGATACGCAGTATTTT
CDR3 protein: CASSKDITDTQYF

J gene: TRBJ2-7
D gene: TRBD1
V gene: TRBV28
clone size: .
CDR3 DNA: TGTGCCAGCAGCCGAAGACCAGGGGGCTCCTACGAGCAGTACTTC
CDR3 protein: CASSRRPGGSYEQYF

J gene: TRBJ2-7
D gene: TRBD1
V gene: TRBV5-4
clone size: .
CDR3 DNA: TGTGCCAGCAGCTTGGCAGGGACAGGGCCCTACGAGCAGTACTTC
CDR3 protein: CASSLAGTGPYEQYF

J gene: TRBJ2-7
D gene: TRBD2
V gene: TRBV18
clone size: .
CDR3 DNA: TGTGCCGGCTCACCGATGGCGGGAGTTAGGGACGAGCAGTACTTC
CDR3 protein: CAGSPMAGVRDEQYF

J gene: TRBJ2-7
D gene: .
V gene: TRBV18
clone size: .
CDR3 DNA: TGTGCCAGCTCACCCCCCTCCGGCTACGAGCAGTACTTC
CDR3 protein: CASSPPSGYEQYF

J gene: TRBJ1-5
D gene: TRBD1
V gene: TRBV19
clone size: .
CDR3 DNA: TGTGCCAGTAGTATCTTTTCAGGGGGAGGAGGCAATCAGCCCCAGCATTTT
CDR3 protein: CASSIFSGGGGNQPQHF

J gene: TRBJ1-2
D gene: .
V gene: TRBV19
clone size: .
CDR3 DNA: TGTGCCAGTAGTATACCCCGGGTACGGGATGGCTACACCTTC
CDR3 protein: CASSIPRVRDGYTF

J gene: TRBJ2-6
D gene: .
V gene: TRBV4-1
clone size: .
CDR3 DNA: TGCGCCAGCAGCCAAGTTCGGCAGGGCGGCGCTGGGGCCAACGTCCTGACTTTC
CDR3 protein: CASSQVRQGGAGANVLTF

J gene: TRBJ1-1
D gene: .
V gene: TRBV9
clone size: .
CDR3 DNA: TGTGCCAGCAGCGTGGACAGTACGAACACTGAAGCTTTCTTT
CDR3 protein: CASSVDSTNTEAFF

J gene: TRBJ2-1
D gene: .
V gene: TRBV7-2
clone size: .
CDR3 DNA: TGTGCCAGCAGCAGTCAGGGAATTTCCTACAATGAGCAGTTCTTC
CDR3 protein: CASSSQGISYNEQFF